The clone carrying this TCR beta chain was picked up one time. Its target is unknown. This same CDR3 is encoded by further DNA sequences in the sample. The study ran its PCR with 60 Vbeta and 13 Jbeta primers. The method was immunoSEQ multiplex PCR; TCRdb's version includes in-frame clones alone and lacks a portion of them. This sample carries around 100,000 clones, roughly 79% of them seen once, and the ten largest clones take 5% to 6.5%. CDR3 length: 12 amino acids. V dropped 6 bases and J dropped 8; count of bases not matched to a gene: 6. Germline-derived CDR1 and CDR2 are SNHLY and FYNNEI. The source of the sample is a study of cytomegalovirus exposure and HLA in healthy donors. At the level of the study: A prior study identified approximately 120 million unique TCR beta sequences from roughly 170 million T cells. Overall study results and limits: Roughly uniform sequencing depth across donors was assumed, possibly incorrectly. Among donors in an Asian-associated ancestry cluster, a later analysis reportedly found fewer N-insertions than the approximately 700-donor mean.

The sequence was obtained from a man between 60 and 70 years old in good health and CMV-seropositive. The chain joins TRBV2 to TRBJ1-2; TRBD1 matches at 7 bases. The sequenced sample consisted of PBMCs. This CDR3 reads CASREGARGYTF. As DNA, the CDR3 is TGTGCCAGCAGGGAGGGGGCTCGGGGCTACACCTTC.